Listed below are T cell receptor beta chains from one sample, sequenced in a study of glioma-infiltrating T cells. From the multiplex PCR reads, TCRdb called clonotypes with MiXCR, one entry per CDR3 protein. Of around 390,000 distinct CDR3 sequences listed, roughly 41% are singletons. The sample comprised glioma tissue, nonneoplastic brain tissue, or PBMCs (not recorded which). The receptors were sampled from a human donor with low-grade glioma or glioblastoma, undergoing nonglioma brain surgery, or in good health (not recorded which). The CDR3 runs from the conserved cysteine through the conserved F or W. Each record gives: J gene, D gene, clone size, V gene, CDR3 DNA, CDR3 protein. A D gene is named only where the DNA matches it firmly. Expanded clones are given a class, and other clones once, few, many or no size at all.

>TRBJ2-1|NA|few|TRBV28
TGTGCCAGCAGCACAGTAGGAAGTTGGGACGATAGAACCTCCAATGAGCAGTTCTTC
CASSTVGSWDDRTSNEQFF
>TRBJ1-3|NA|many|TRBV19
TGTGCCAGTAGTCTACAGGGTCTCGGAAACACCATATATTTT
CASSLQGLGNTIYF
>TRBJ2-3|NA|NA|TRBV28
TGTGCCAGCAGTTCCCGGACAAGAGGGTCAGGTACGCAGTATTTT
CASSSRTRGSGTQYF
>TRBJ2-7|NA|many|TRBV15
TGTGCCACCAGCGGGACACGCTCCTACGAGCAGTACTTC
CATSGTRSYEQYF
>TRBJ2-2|TRBD2|NA|TRBV7-2
TGTGCCAGCAGCCCATGGGAATCGACTAGCGGGAGGTCTATAGCGAACACCGGGGAGCTGTTTTTT
CASSPWESTSGRSIANTGELFF
>TRBJ2-4|NA|NA|TRBV20-1
TGCAGTGTCCCCAGAGAGGATCACGTTCAGTACTTC
CSVPREDHVQYF
>TRBJ2-7|NA|few|TRBV7-9
TGTGCCAGCAGCTCCATACAGGGACCCTACGAGCAGTACTTC
CASSSIQGPYEQYF
>TRBJ2-1|TRBD2|many|TRBV6-6
TGTGCCAGCAGTTACTCGACCCCTGGACTAGCGGGAGTTGGAAATGAGCAGTTCTTC
CASSYSTPGLAGVGNEQFF
>TRBJ1-2|TRBD1|few|TRBV25-1
TGTGCCAGCAGTGAAGTCGGCCCACAGGGGCATGGCTACACCTTC
CASSEVGPQGHGYTF
>TRBJ1-3|NA|NA|TRBV20-1
TGCAGTGCTAGAGATTTTAGAACAGGGTATCCTGGAAACACCATATATTTT
CSARDFRTGYPGNTIYF
>TRBJ2-7|TRBD2|NA|TRBV7-8
TGTGCCAGCAGTGAAGCTAGCGGGAGTATGTACGAGCAGTACTTC
CASSEASGSMYEQYF
>TRBJ2-7|TRBD1|NA|TRBV5-1
TGCGCCAGCAGCTTACGGACAGGGGACGAGCAGTACTTC
CASSLRTGDEQYF
>TRBJ2-1|TRBD1|few|TRBV7-2
TGTGCCAGCAGCCTGTTGACAGGGATCAATGAGCAGTTCTTC
CASSLLTGINEQFF
>TRBJ2-7|NA|NA|TRBV2
TGTGCCAGCAGTGAGCAGCGCCCCTACGAGCAGTACTTC
CASSEQRPYEQYF
>TRBJ2-3|NA|once|TRBV29-1
TGCAGCGTTGAAGATCTAGCCCTGCAGGGAGTAACGACAGATACGCAGTATTTT
CSVEDLALQGVTTDTQYF
>TRBJ1-2|NA|NA|TRBV6-2/TRBV6-3
TGTGCCAGCGTCCCCCAAAAGGGGGAGACGAGCTACACCTTC
CASVPQKGETSYTF
>TRBJ2-1|TRBD2|few|TRBV7-2
TGTGCCAGCAGCTTCCCCTCCGGGAGGGGTTACAATGAGCAGTTCTTC
CASSFPSGRGYNEQFF
>TRBJ2-1|NA|NA|TRBV19
TGTGCCAGTAGTATTTCTGGACTAAGTTACAATGAGCAGTTCTTC
CASSISGLSYNEQFF
>TRBJ1-1|TRBD1|many|TRBV27
TGTGCCAGCAGTTTGGACAGGGGGGTCACTGAAGCTTTCTTT
CASSLDRGVTEAFF
>TRBJ1-1|NA|many|TRBV27
TGTGCCAGCGGCCGGCGGAGGGTTATGCACACTGAAGCTTTCTTT
CASGRRRVMHTEAFF
>TRBJ2-1|NA|NA|TRBV19
TGTGCAAGTAGTCGCACTCCTGTTCCCTACAATGAGCAGTCCTTC
CASSRTPVPYNEQSF
>TRBJ2-5|NA|NA|TRBV7-7
TGTGCTAGCAGCCCGGGCCCAGGGGAGGGAGAGACCCAGTACTTC
CASSPGPGEGETQYF